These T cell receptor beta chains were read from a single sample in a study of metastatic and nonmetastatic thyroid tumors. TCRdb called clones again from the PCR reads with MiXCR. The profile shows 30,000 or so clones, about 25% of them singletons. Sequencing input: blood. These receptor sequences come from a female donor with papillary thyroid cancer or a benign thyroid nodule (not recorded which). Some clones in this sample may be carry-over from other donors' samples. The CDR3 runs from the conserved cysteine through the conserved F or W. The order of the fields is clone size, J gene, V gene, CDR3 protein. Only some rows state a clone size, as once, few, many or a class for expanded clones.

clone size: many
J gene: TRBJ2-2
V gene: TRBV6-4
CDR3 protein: CASSEGGGSPTGELFF

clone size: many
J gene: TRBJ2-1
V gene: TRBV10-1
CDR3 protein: CASSGGTSGRYNEQFF

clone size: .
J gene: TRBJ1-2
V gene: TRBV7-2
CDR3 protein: CASSLFGTGRDGYTF

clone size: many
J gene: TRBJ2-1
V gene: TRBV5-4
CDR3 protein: CASSSIAGDPSYNEQFF

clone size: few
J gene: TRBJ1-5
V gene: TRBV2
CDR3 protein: CASRVGPASDQPQHF

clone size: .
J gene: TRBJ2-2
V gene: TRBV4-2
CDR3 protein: CASSQDLGWTGGSGELFF

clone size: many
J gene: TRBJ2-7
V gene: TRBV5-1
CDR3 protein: CASSLMTGDYEQYF

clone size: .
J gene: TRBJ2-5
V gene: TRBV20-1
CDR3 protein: CSAPRKRSGETQYF

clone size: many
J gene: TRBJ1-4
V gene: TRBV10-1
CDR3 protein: CARRGSQSNEKLFF

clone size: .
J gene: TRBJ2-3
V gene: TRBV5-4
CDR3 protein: CASSLDGTSGGASTDTQYF

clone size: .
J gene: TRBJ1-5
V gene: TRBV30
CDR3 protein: CAWSVGDSGGQPQHF

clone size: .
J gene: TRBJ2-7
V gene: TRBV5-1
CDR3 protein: CASRSDSEQYF

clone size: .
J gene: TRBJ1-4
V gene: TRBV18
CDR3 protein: CASSPLEGQPNEKLFF

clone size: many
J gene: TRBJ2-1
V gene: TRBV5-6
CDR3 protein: CASSSLTSGERGNEQFF

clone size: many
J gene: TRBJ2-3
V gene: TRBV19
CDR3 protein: CASSAPGLAGAGTQYF

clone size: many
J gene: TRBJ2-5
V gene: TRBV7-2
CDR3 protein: CASSLPQSTGEETQYF